The 29 T cell receptor beta chains below all came from one sample that was sequenced in a study of blood T cell repertoires in COVID-19. Sequencing used immunoSEQ multiplex PCR; TCRdb keeps in-frame clones, though not all of them. The sample contains 150,000 to 200,000 clones, roughly 80% of which appear only once. The sequencing input was peripheral blood. The receptors were sampled from a human donor with acute or convalescent COVID-19. The donor label of this sample is uncertain.

This chain joins TRBV11-2 and TRBJ2-1; D not resolved. CDR1 and CDR2 from the germline V gene are SGHAT and FQNNGV. The CDR3 has 15 amino acids. Trimming took off 0 bases at V and 0 bases at J, with 6 bases between the two ends. The CDR3 loop reads CASSLEYSSYNEQFF. The CDR3 coding sequence is TGTGCCAGCAGCTTAGAGTACAGCTCCTACAATGAGCAGTTCTTC.

The chain links TRBV30 to TRBJ1-4; 7 bases are shared with TRBD1. V dropped 4 bases and J dropped 0; count of bases not matched to a gene: 2. CDR3 size: 14 residues. The germline CDR1 and CDR2 sequences are GTSNPN and SVGIG (reference sequence). CDR3 region: CAWKQGPTNEKLFF. The CDR3 DNA reads as TGTGCCTGGAAACAGGGGCCAACTAATGAAAAACTGTTTTTT.

V is TRBV6-5 and J is TRBJ1-1, with 8 bases matching TRBD1. J gave up 10 bases and V 6 bases, and 13 bases lay outside the gene matches. CDR3 length: 14 residues. CDR1 and CDR2 from the germline V gene are MNHEY and SVGAGI. The CDR3 coding sequence is TGTGCCAGCAGGCGTCGTCAGGGGGCCTTCGGAGCTTTCTTT. Its protein product is CASRRRQGAFGAFF.

The genes are TRBV10-1 and TRBJ1-5; possible D gene TRBD1, 6 bases. The V gene's germline CDR1 is WNHNN and CDR2 SYGVQD (reference sequence). Deletions cut 5 bases from V and 2 bases from J, with 10 bases between. The length of the CDR3 is 14 residues. CDR3 amino acids: CASSPSGGNQPQHF. The CDR3 bases are TGCGCCAGCAGTCCTTCAGGGGGCAATCAGCCCCAGCATTTT.

The chain joins TRBV9 to TRBJ1-5; a possible D gene is TRBD1 (6 bases). CDR1 and CDR2 from the germline V gene are SGDLS and YYNGEE. V was shortened by 3 bases and J by 1 base, with 14 bases between the two germline ends. The CDR3 loop spans 16 amino acids. The CDR3 DNA sequence: TGTGCCAGCAGCGCTGGGGGGGGCGAGAGCAATCAGCCCCAGCATTTT. Protein sequence: CASSAGGGESNQPQHF.

As regards this clone: Other DNA sequences from this sample encode an identical CDR3 as well. The CDR3 DNA is TGTGCCAGCAGCCTCCACTCCTACGAGCAGTACTTC. Translating gives CASSLHSYEQYF. The chain joins TRBV3-1 (or the pseudogene TRBV3-2) to TRBJ2-7; no definite D call. Trimming left V 4 bases short and J 0 bases short, with 4 bases between. This CDR3 has 12 residues. Per the germline V gene, CDR1 is LGHDT and CDR2 is YNNKEL (reference sequence).

This sequence joins TRBV5-1 and TRBJ2-7; possibly TRBD1 for D (7 bases). Trimming left V 4 bases short and J 0 bases short, with 14 bases between. The CDR3 is made up of 15 amino acids. Germline CDR1 reads SGHRS; CDR2 reads YFSETQ. The CDR3, as DNA: TGCGCCAGCAGCGGGGGGACAGCATCCTCCTACGAGCAGTACTTC. Protein product: CASSGGTASSYEQYF. The full variable domain, its missing parts supplied by reference TRBV5-1 and TRBJ2-7, is KAGVTQTPRYLIKTRGQQVTLSCSPISGHRSVSWYQQTPGQGLQFLFEYFSETQRNKGNFPGRFSGRQFSNSRSEMNVSTLELGDSALYLCASSGGTASSYEQYFGPGTRLTVT.

V usage is TRBV28 and J usage is TRBJ1-2, with 8 bases that match TRBD1. Trimming cost V 6 bases and J 6 bases; bases outside gene matches: 3. CDR3 size: 12 residues. Germline V CDR1 and CDR2: MDHEN, SYDVKM. The CDR3 DNA reads as TGTGCCAGCAGGACAGGGGAGGATGGCTACACCTTC. Amino acids: CASRTGEDGYTF.

This clone has more than one count but fewer than ten. The V call is TRBV5-4, the J call TRBJ1-6, with TRBD1 identical over 7 bases. The germline CDR1 and CDR2 sequences are SGHNT and YYREEE (reference sequence). After removal of 3 bases from V and 10 bases from J, the junction contained 7 bases not matched to a gene. The CDR3 is 14 amino acids. CDR3 coding DNA: TGTGCCAGCAGCTCCCGACAGGGAGGCTCACCCCTCCACTTT. It specifies CASSSRQGGSPLHF.

The rearrangement links TRBV5-1 to TRBJ2-7; 9 positions agree with TRBD1. The length of the CDR3 is 15 residues. Germline CDR1 SGHRS, CDR2 YFSETQ. V lost 0 bases, J lost 5 bases, and 6 bases stayed unmatched. The DNA for the CDR3 is TGCGCCAGCAGCTTGGGACAGGGGGTGAGGAACGAGCAGTACTTC. Its translation is CASSLGQGVRNEQYF. The whole variable domain, remainder taken from reference TRBV5-1 and TRBJ2-7, is KAGVTQTPRYLIKTRGQQVTLSCSPISGHRSVSWYQQTPGQGLQFLFEYFSETQRNKGNFPGRFSGRQFSNSRSEMNVSTLELGDSALYLCASSLGQGVRNEQYFGPGTRLTVT.

The gene calls are TRBV30 and TRBJ2-2; 7 nucleotides align to TRBD1. The CDR3 is 14 amino acids. Germline trimming cut 2 bases from V and 3 bases from J; bases unmatched to any gene: 3. Germline values: CDR1 GTSNPN, CDR2 SVGIG (reference sequence). CDR3 loop: CAWSMGQYTGELFF. The CDR3 DNA sequence: TGTGCCTGGAGTATGGGACAGTACACCGGGGAGCTGTTTTTT.

This clone was counted once. The V and J genes are TRBV9 and TRBJ1-6; D is perhaps TRBD1 (6 bases). Germline V gene lookup returns CDR1 SGDLS and CDR2 YYNGEE. CDR3 length equals 14 residues. The V and J ends lost 0 bases and 10 bases respectively, with 11 bases between them. Here the CDR3 DNA reads TGTGCCAGCAGCGTAGCGTCAGGGGCATCACCCCTCCACTTT. Residues: CASSVASGASPLHF.

This chain connects TRBV9 to TRBJ2-1; 14 bases fit TRBD2. The CDR3 length is 16 residues. CDR1 and CDR2 (germline): SGDLS, YYNGEE. V dropped 4 bases and J dropped 8; count of bases not matched to a gene: 8. CDR3 protein: CASSPRLAGGVDEQFF. The CDR3 nucleotides read TGTGCCAGCAGCCCCCGACTAGCGGGGGGGGTAGATGAGCAGTTCTTC.

This chain uses TRBV11-2 with TRBJ2-5; possibly TRBD2 for D (6 bases). CDR3 length: 15 residues. Trimming removed 3 bases from V and 3 bases from J, with 14 bases in between. CDR1 is SGHAT and CDR2 is FQNNGV in the germline V gene. CDR3 DNA sequence: TGTGCCAGCAGCTTGGGGGGTTTGGGGGAAGAGACCCAGTACTTC. Translation gives CASSLGGLGEETQYF. The whole variable domain, filled in from reference TRBV11-2 and TRBJ2-5, reads EAGVAQSPRYKIIEKRQSVAFWCNPISGHATLYWYQQILGQGPKLLIQFQNNGVVDDSQLPKDRFSAERLKGVDSTLKIQPAKLEDSAVYLCASSLGGLGEETQYFGPGTRLLVL.

CDR3 nucleotides: TGTGCCAGCAGTCCCCCGGGACAGGGATTCGGTCAGCCCCAGCATTTT. Protein sequence: CASSPPGQGFGQPQHF. The chain has TRBV2 and TRBJ1-5; 9 bases are a match to TRBD1. The ends lost 5 bases at V and 6 bases at J; junction bases unmatched: 11. CDR3 size: 16 residues. Looked up from germline, CDR1 is SNHLY and CDR2 is FYNNEI.

This clone appeared a few times. The chain couples TRBV6-5 to TRBJ2-7; 7 bases are a match to TRBD1. Germline-derived CDR1 and CDR2 are MNHEY and SVGAGI. The CDR3 is 15 residues long. V shed 5 bases and J 3 bases; nucleotides not matched to a gene: 10. The CDR3 DNA reads TGTGCCAGCAGTCCCCGACAGGGTGAGTTCTACGAGCAGTACTTC. Translating it yields CASSPRQGEFYEQYF.

This chain links TRBV10-2 with TRBJ1-1; D is ambiguous. The CDR3 loop spans 11 amino acids. Deletions cut 6 bases from V and 2 bases from J, with 4 bases between. Germline CDR1 reads WSHSY; CDR2 reads SAAADI. This CDR3 reads CASRLNTEAFF. The CDR3 nucleotides are TGCGCCAGCAGACTAAACACTGAAGCTTTCTTT.

V gene TRBV5-4 combines with J gene TRBJ2-1; D is perhaps TRBD2 (5 bases). Germline V gene data show CDR1 as SGHNT and CDR2 as YYREEE (reference sequence). The germline V and J ends were trimmed by 4 bases and 10 bases, with 18 bases remaining between them. There are 14 residues in the CDR3. Here the CDR3 reads CASSLESGVREQFF. Written as DNA, the CDR3 is TGTGCCAGCAGCCTAGAAAGCGGAGTAAGGGAGCAGTTCTTC.

The CDR3 bases are TGTGCCAGCAGCTTTCGGAGAACTGGCGGAAACACCATATATTTT. It yields the protein CASSFRRTGGNTIYF. The chain carries TRBV5-8 and TRBJ1-3; D call uncertain. V was clipped by 2 bases and J by 4 bases, with 13 bases between them. Germline CDR1 is SGHTS and CDR2 is YDEGEE. This CDR3 spans 15 amino acids.

This chain joins TRBV29-1 and TRBJ2-5; D is ambiguous. This CDR3 is 13 amino acids long. Germline V gene data show CDR1 as SQVTM and CDR2 as ANQGSEA. V was clipped by 3 bases and J by 4 bases, with 12 bases between them. In nucleotides, the CDR3 is TGCAGCGTTGACCCTACTGCACGAGAGACCCAGTACTTC. Translating it yields CSVDPTARETQYF.

This sequence joins TRBV7-2 and TRBJ1-2; perhaps TRBD1 as D (6 bases). Per the germline V gene, CDR1 is SGHTA and CDR2 is FQGNSA. CDR3 length equals 15 residues. V lost 5 bases to trimming and J lost 4 bases, with 17 bases between them. Here the CDR3 reads CASSPPTGTLYGYTF. For the CDR3, the DNA is TGTGCCAGCAGCCCCCCGACCGGGACACTCTATGGCTACACCTTC.

CDR3 loop: CASSQLASSYEQYF. The CDR3 DNA follows: TGTGCCAGCAGCCAACTAGCGAGCTCCTACGAGCAGTACTTC. The J gene is TRBJ2-7, the V gene TRBV11-2, with 7 bases that match TRBD2. There are 14 residues in the CDR3. CDR1 SGHAT and CDR2 FQNNGV come from the germline V gene. V lost 5 bases, J lost 0 bases, and 4 bases stayed unmatched. Drawing the rest from reference TRBV11-2 and TRBJ2-7, the complete variable domain is EAGVAQSPRYKIIEKRQSVAFWCNPISGHATLYWYQQILGQGPKLLIQFQNNGVVDDSQLPKDRFSAERLKGVDSTLKIQPAKLEDSAVYLCASSQLASSYEQYFGPGTRLTVT.

The chain employs TRBV5-4 and TRBJ2-6; the match to TRBD1 covers 8 bases. CDR1 and CDR2 from the germline V gene are SGHNT and YYREEE (reference sequence). Trimming removed 4 bases from V and 4 bases from J; junction bases left unmatched: 13. The CDR3 spans 18 residues. CDR3 residues: CASSPRQGALRGANVLTF. Here the CDR3 DNA reads TGTGCCAGCAGCCCTCGGCAGGGGGCGCTCCGAGGGGCCAACGTCCTGACTTTC.

J is TRBJ2-7 and V is TRBV5-4; maybe TRBD2 (5 bases). The V and J ends lost 4 bases and 3 bases respectively, with 11 bases between them. Per the germline V gene, CDR1 is SGHNT and CDR2 is YYREEE (reference sequence). This CDR3 comprises 13 residues. The DNA for the CDR3 is TGTGCCAGCAGCACTACCGGGATCTACGAGCAGTACTTC. Its protein is CASSTTGIYEQYF.

The gene calls are TRBV3-1 (or the pseudogene TRBV3-2) and TRBJ2-5; D is perhaps TRBD2 (6 bases). V lost 4 bases and J lost 5, with 14 bases in between. Germline CDR1 reads LGHDT; CDR2 reads YNNKEL (reference sequence). The CDR3 consists of 14 residues. Here the CDR3 DNA reads TGTGCCAGCAGCCCTCGGGGAGGCCTGGAGACCCAGTACTTC. It specifies CASSPRGGLETQYF.

This clone was observed a single time. V usage is TRBV2 and J usage is TRBJ1-1, with a weak D call TRBD1 (6 bases). V was shortened by 7 bases and J by 2 bases, with 11 bases between the two germline ends. Germline CDR1 is SNHLY and CDR2 is FYNNEI. This CDR3 has 13 amino acids. The CDR3 DNA is TGTGCCAGCACAGGGGTGGTTAACACTGAAGCTTTCTTT. It is translated as CASTGVVNTEAFF.

The chain is built from TRBV6-5 and TRBJ2-1; tentative D call: TRBD2 (7 bases). The CDR3 covers 15 residues. V lost 0 bases and J lost 7, with 13 bases in between. The germline gives CDR1 MNHEY, CDR2 SVGAGI. CDR3 residues: CASSYSGEGGNEQFF. CDR3 DNA: TGTGCCAGCAGTTACTCCGGGGAGGGGGGAAATGAGCAGTTCTTC.

The chain is built from TRBV19 and TRBJ2-1, with 11 bases aligning to TRBD2. V trimming: 1 base; J trimming: 9 bases; junction bases outside the gene matches: 5. The germline gives CDR1 LNHDA, CDR2 SQIVND (reference sequence). This CDR3 is 15 amino acids long. CDR3 in DNA: TGTGCCAGTAGTATAGCCCTAGCGGGAGGTGGTGAGCAGTTCTTC. Protein: CASSIALAGGGEQFF.

V usage is TRBV5-1 and J usage is TRBJ1-3, with TRBD1 matching over 7 bases. J was trimmed by 1 base and V by 0 bases; bases with no gene match: 4. Germline V gene data show CDR1 as SGHRS and CDR2 as YFSETQ. This CDR3 region has 16 residues. CDR3 coding DNA: TGCGCCAGCAGCTTGGTGGCAGGGGGGTCTGGAAACACCATATATTTT. The encoded protein is CASSLVAGGSGNTIYF.